This TCR beta chain was sequenced during a study of CD8 T cells in Susac syndrome. TCR beta was sequenced from blood CD8+ and CD4+ T cells. The multiple sclerosis controls were treatment-naive patients, and their relapsing-remitting disease was stable or active. While CD8+ and CD4+ T cells were isolated negatively, TEMRA cells were enriched by FACS. Random hexamers were used to reverse transcribe roughly 0.5 to 1 ug of RNA. Amplification of the TCR beta CDR3 was carried out by immunoSEQ multiplex PCR, which spanned a total of 54 Vbeta and 13 Jbeta segments. A single record per CDR3 protein comes from TCRdb applying MiXCR to the immunoSEQ multiplex PCR reads. The table records approximately 230,000 distinct CDR3 sequences, 93% of them present only once. The source is a human donor with multiple sclerosis. Sequencing was done on a sample of CD4+ T cells from PBMCs.

CDR3 in amino acids: CSARDGDRDNSPLHF. DNA for the CDR3: TGCAGTGCTAGAGATGGAGACAGGGATAATTCACCCCTCCACTTT. V usage is TRBV20-1 and J usage is TRBJ1-6; TRBD1 aligns across 7 bases. The ends lost 0 bases at V and 5 bases at J; junction bases unmatched: 4. This CDR3 contains 15 residues. Looked up from germline, CDR1 is DFQATT and CDR2 is SNEGSKA (reference sequence).